This is a list of T cell receptor beta chains from one sample in a study of cytomegalovirus exposure and HLA in healthy donors. The assay was immunoSEQ multiplex PCR, and TCRdb's table has in-frame clones only and misses some. This sample carries over 35,000 clones, approximately 92% of them seen once, and the ten largest clones take around 3.2%. The sample comprised PBMCs. Receptors were obtained from a man younger than 30 in good health and CMV-seronegative. The CDR3 runs from the conserved cysteine through the conserved F or W. A D gene is named only where the DNA matches it firmly. Expanded clones get a size class; other rows say once, few or many, or leave the size out.

D gene	V gene	clone size	J gene	CDR3 protein	CDR3 DNA
TRBD1	TRBV28	NA	TRBJ2-7	CASSPPGQGHYEQYF	TGTGCCAGCAGTCCCCCGGGACAGGGCCACTACGAGCAGTACTTC
TRBD2	TRBV7-9	NA	TRBJ2-1	CASSLASGLADEQFF	TGTGCCAGCAGCTTAGCATCTGGACTAGCCGATGAGCAGTTCTTC
TRBD1	TRBV5-1	once	TRBJ2-7	CASSSGTELYEQYF	TGCGCCAGCAGCTCCGGGACAGAACTATACGAGCAGTACTTC
NA	TRBV19	NA	TRBJ2-3	CASSIGDTQYF	TGTGCCAGTAGTATCGGGGATACGCAGTATTTT
TRBD2	TRBV7-9	NA	TRBJ2-3	CASSSTSGRDRVTDTQYF	TGTGCCAGCAGCTCTACTAGCGGGAGGGATCGGGTCACAGATACGCAGTATTTT
NA	TRBV30	NA	TRBJ2-3	CAWSLRAPDTQYF	TGTGCCTGGAGTCTGCGGGCCCCAGATACGCAGTATTTT
NA	TRBV5-8	NA	TRBJ2-7	CASRGRRGFYEQYF	TGTGCCAGCAGGGGCCGCCGGGGTTTCTACGAGCAGTACTTC
NA	TRBV7-9	NA	TRBJ2-7	CASSEQGYEQYF	TGTGCCAGCTCGGAACAGGGCTACGAGCAGTACTTC
NA	TRBV27	NA	TRBJ1-1	CASSLAPGLMNTEAFF	TGTGCCAGCAGTTTAGCTCCAGGATTGATGAACACTGAAGCTTTCTTT
TRBD2	TRBV4-2	few	TRBJ2-7	CASSQETSGVYEQYF	TGTGCCAGCAGCCAAGAAACTAGCGGGGTTTACGAGCAGTACTTC
TRBD1	TRBV19	NA	TRBJ2-1	CASSTDRGDEQFF	TGTGCCAGTAGTACCGACAGGGGCGATGAGCAGTTCTTC
TRBD1	TRBV2	NA	TRBJ1-4	CASRADREYRKLFF	TGTGCCAGCAGGGCTGACAGGGAGTATCGAAAACTGTTTTTT
TRBD2	TRBV19	NA	TRBJ2-1	CASSTLPLAGSYNEQFF	TGTGCCAGTAGTACACTCCCACTAGCGGGGTCCTACAATGAGCAGTTCTTC
NA	TRBV19	NA	TRBJ2-6	CASSARQYSGANVLTF	TGTGCCAGTAGTGCACGACAGTACTCTGGGGCCAACGTCCTGACTTTC
NA	TRBV9	NA	TRBJ1-3	CASSVHYSGNTIYF	TGTGCCAGCAGCGTACACTATTCTGGAAACACCATATATTTT
NA	TRBV5-1	NA	TRBJ2-3	CASSLTSTDTQYF	TGCGCCAGCAGCTTAACTAGCACAGATACGCAGTATTTT
TRBD2	TRBV7-9	once	TRBJ2-7	CASSLAGGGGISYEQYF	TGTGCCAGCAGCTTAGCGGGGGGCGGGGGGATTTCCTACGAGCAGTACTTC
TRBD1	TRBV27	NA	TRBJ1-2	CASSFNDRGGYTF	TGTGCCAGCAGTTTTAACGACAGGGGAGGCTACACCTTC